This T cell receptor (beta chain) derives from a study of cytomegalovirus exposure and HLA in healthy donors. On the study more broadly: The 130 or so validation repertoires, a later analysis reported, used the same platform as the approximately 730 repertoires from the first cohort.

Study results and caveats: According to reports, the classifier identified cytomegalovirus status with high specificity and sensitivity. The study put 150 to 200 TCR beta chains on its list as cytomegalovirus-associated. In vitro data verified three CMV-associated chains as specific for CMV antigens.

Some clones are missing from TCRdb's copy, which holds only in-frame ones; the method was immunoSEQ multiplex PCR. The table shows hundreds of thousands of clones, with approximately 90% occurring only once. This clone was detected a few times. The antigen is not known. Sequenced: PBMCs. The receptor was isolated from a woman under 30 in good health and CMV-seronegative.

In nucleotides, the CDR3 is TGTGCCTGGAGCGGCAGGGGGCGAACTGAAGCTTTCTTT. Translation gives CAWSGRGRTEAFF. This sequence joins TRBV30 and TRBJ1-1; 8 bases are shared with TRBD1. CDR3 length: 13 residues. Trimming at V came to 3 bases and at J to 5 bases, leaving 5 bases not matched to a gene. CDR1 is GTSNPN, CDR2 SVGIG, per germline (reference sequence).